These 23 T cell receptor beta chains came from one sample sequenced in a study of beta chain features in type 1 diabetes. The sequenced template was cDNA made from the entire isolated RNA. Clones were read by immunoSEQ multiplex PCR, and TCRdb kept only the in-frame ones, dropping some. The sample lists 350,000 to 400,000 clones; over 13% were seen once. Sequences were obtained from naive CD4+ T cells from blood. Source of these receptors: a woman under 30 in good health.

This clone was observed a few times. The rearrangement links TRBV14 to TRBJ1-1; D perhaps matches TRBD1 (5 bases). V was cut by 3 bases and J by 7 bases, with 15 bases left in between. CDR1 is SGHDN and CDR2 is FVKESK in the germline V gene. The length of the CDR3 is 14 residues. The CDR3 region is CASSQAGTRYEAFF. The CDR3 nucleotides read TGTGCCAGCAGCCAGGCCGGGACTCGATATGAAGCTTTCTTT.

The gene calls are TRBV7-9 and TRBJ2-3, with a weak D call TRBD2 (6 bases). The CDR3 has 15 amino acids. CDR1 and CDR2 (germline): SEHNR, FQNEAQ (reference sequence). V lost 5 bases and J lost 8, with 20 bases in between. In nucleotides, the CDR3 is TGTGCCAGCAGCGCCGGCGCGGGGCTCACGGGTACGCAGTATTTT. This translates into CASSAGAGLTGTQYF.

This clone was recorded a few times. The J gene is TRBJ2-1, the V gene TRBV5-1, with 10 positions matching TRBD1. Germline values: CDR1 SGHRS, CDR2 YFSETQ. The CDR3 runs 16 residues. Trimming cost V 2 bases and J 4 bases; bases outside gene matches: 6. CDR3: CASSFGGTGAYNEQFF. The DNA for the CDR3 is TGCGCCAGCAGCTTCGGGGGGACAGGGGCGTACAATGAGCAGTTCTTC.

This clone was picked up a small number of times. This chain joins TRBV11-1 and TRBJ1-1; maybe TRBD1 (6 bases). CDR1 is SGHAT, CDR2 FQDESV, per germline (reference sequence). The CDR3 is 13 residues long. V lost 7 bases and J lost 4, with 13 bases in between. CDR3 loop: CASKFRGGTEAFF. The CDR3 region has the DNA TGTGCCAGCAAATTTCGAGGGGGCACTGAAGCTTTCTTT.

This sequence joins TRBV25-1 and TRBJ2-1; tentative D call: TRBD1 (6 bases). With 7 bases removed from V and 4 bases from J, the gap between germline ends came to 17 bases. Germline CDR1 reads MGHDK; CDR2 reads SYGVNS. The CDR3 spans 15 residues. Here the CDR3 reads CASTNLPGQYNEQFF. The CDR3 region has the DNA TGTGCCAGCACCAACCTCCCCGGACAGTACAATGAGCAGTTCTTC.

The chain employs TRBV9 and TRBJ2-3; 7 bases are a match to TRBD2. Germline-derived CDR1 and CDR2 are SGDLS and YYNGEE. Trimming took 5 bases from V and 0 from J; bases not matched to a gene: 6. The CDR3 length is 15 residues. The CDR3, as DNA: TGTGCCAGCAGTCCGTGGGAGGGTAGCACAGATACGCAGTATTTT. This gives the protein CASSPWEGSTDTQYF.

The chain employs TRBV30 and TRBJ2-1, with TRBD2 matching 7 bases. The germline V gene has CDR1 GTSNPN and CDR2 SVGIG (reference sequence). Trimming removed 0 bases from V and 2 bases from J; junction bases left unmatched: 4. CDR3 length: 15 residues. In DNA, the CDR3 is TGTGCCTGGAGTGTTGGCGGGAGCCCCTACAATGAGCAGTTCTTC. Its protein is CAWSVGGSPYNEQFF.

The chain carries TRBV9 and TRBJ1-5, with D perhaps matching TRBD1 (5 bases). V was clipped by 2 bases and J by 6 bases, with 6 bases between them. The length of the CDR3 is 12 residues. CDR1 and CDR2 from the germline V gene are SGDLS and YYNGEE. The CDR3 sequence: CASSVGGQPQHF. The CDR3 nucleotides read TGTGCCAGCAGCGTCGGGGGTCAGCCCCAGCATTTT. Using reference TRBV9 and TRBJ1-5 for the parts outside the CDR3, the full variable domain is DSGVTQTPKHLITATGQRVTLRCSPRSGDLSVYWYQQSLDQGLQFLIQYYNGEERAKGNILERFSAQQFPDLHSELNLSSLELGDSALYFCASSVGGQPQHFGDGTRLSIL.

This clone appeared a few times. V and J are TRBV5-1 and TRBJ2-7; 7 bases align to TRBD1. After removal of 2 bases from V and 6 bases from J, the junction contained 11 bases not matched to a gene. CDR3 length: 15 residues. Germline V gene lookup returns CDR1 SGHRS and CDR2 YFSETQ. The CDR3 sequence: CASSFTGADVIEQYF. DNA for the CDR3: TGCGCCAGCAGCTTCACAGGGGCGGACGTAATCGAGCAGTACTTC. The whole variable domain, remainder taken from reference TRBV5-1 and TRBJ2-7, is KAGVTQTPRYLIKTRGQQVTLSCSPISGHRSVSWYQQTPGQGLQFLFEYFSETQRNKGNFPGRFSGRQFSNSRSEMNVSTLELGDSALYLCASSFTGADVIEQYFGPGTRLTVT.

This clone occurred a few times. V usage is TRBV19 and J usage is TRBJ2-3; TRBD1 matches at 7 bases. Germline V gene lookup returns CDR1 LNHDA and CDR2 SQIVND (reference sequence). J gave up 0 bases and V 7 bases, and 7 bases lay outside the gene matches. CDR3 length equals 15 residues. The CDR3, as DNA: TGTGCCAGTACTTTACAGGGGTGGAGCACAGATACGCAGTATTTT. Its translation is CASTLQGWSTDTQYF.

This sequence joins TRBV7-2 and TRBJ1-4; D not certain. The ends were cut back, 1 base at V and 12 bases at J, with 15 bases in the middle. The CDR3 is 14 residues long. Germline V gene lookup returns CDR1 SGHTA and CDR2 FQGNSA. CDR3 DNA sequence: TGTGCCAGCAGCTTAGAACGGCTTGCCGGGGAACTGTTTTTT. Amino acids: CASSLERLAGELFF.

This clone was recorded a few times. V and J are TRBV5-1 and TRBJ1-4; D remains ambiguous. The CDR3 covers 14 residues. Germline V gene lookup returns CDR1 SGHRS and CDR2 YFSETQ. Trimming stripped 0 bases from V and 8 bases from J, with 11 bases between. CDR3 in amino acids: CASSLEGRGEKLFF. The CDR3 nucleotides read TGCGCCAGCAGCTTGGAAGGGCGAGGGGAAAAACTGTTTTTT.

This clone was seen a handful of times. This rearrangement joins TRBV29-1 to TRBJ2-2, with a tentative D call TRBD2 (7 bases). The CDR3 covers 14 residues. CDR1 and CDR2 from the germline V gene are SQVTM and ANQGSEA. Trimming took 2 bases from V and 5 from J, leaving 12 bases between them. In DNA, the CDR3 is TGCAGCGTTGAACTGGGGGGGCTAACCGGGGAGCTGTTTTTT. Translated: CSVELGGLTGELFF.

This chain links TRBV4-2 with TRBJ2-7; 12 nucleotides line up with TRBD2. The CDR3 runs to 18 residues. Germline V gives CDR1 LGHNA, CDR2 YNFKEQ. With 5 bases clipped from V and 2 bases from J, the junction kept 13 bases outside the gene matches. CDR3 coding DNA: TGTGCCAGCAGCTCGGCTAGCGGGAGGGCCTCGGGAACCTACGAGCAGTACTTC. Translated: CASSSASGRASGTYEQYF.

This clone was recorded a few times. The chain recombines TRBV29-1 with TRBJ1-2, with a weak D call TRBD1 (5 bases). V lost 5 bases to trimming and J lost 2 bases, with 6 bases between them. The length of the CDR3 is 11 residues. Germline V CDR1 and CDR2: SQVTM, ANQGSEA. CDR3 DNA sequence: TGCAGCGTTCGGGGGAACTATGGCTACACCTTC. Its translation: CSVRGNYGYTF.

The chain has TRBV30 and TRBJ1-2, with 7 bases matching TRBD1. Germline CDR1 reads GTSNPN; CDR2 reads SVGIG (reference sequence). The junction had 6 bases not matched to a gene; V was cut back by 4 bases and J by 4 bases. The length of the CDR3 is 13 residues. In DNA form, the CDR3 reads TGTGCCTGGACCGCCACAGGGGTCTATGGCTACACCTTC. Residues: CAWTATGVYGYTF.

Only a few counts were recorded for this clone. J is TRBJ2-7 and V is TRBV28; 9 bases are shared with TRBD1. The germline CDR1 and CDR2 sequences are MDHEN and SYDVKM. The V gene end was trimmed by 10 bases and the J gene end by 5 bases; junction bases not matched to a gene: 12. This CDR3 is 14 amino acids long. The CDR3 sequence is CANIPGTGLHEQYF. Here the CDR3 DNA reads TGTGCCAACATACCCGGGACAGGGCTCCACGAGCAGTACTTC.

The V and J genes are TRBV5-6 and TRBJ2-1, with TRBD1 matching 12 bases. Trimming removed 0 bases from V and 7 bases from J; junction bases left unmatched: 8. The germline V gene encodes CDR1 SGHDT and CDR2 YYEEEE. The CDR3 contains 17 residues. CDR3 loop: CASSLGPPGQGANEQFF. For the CDR3, the DNA is TGTGCCAGCAGCTTGGGGCCGCCGGGACAGGGGGCGAATGAGCAGTTCTTC.

Only a few counts were recorded for this clone. The CDR3 nucleotides are TGTGCCAGCAGAGGGACAAACACCGGGGAGCTGTTTTTT. Translation gives CASRGTNTGELFF. The rearrangement joins TRBV28 to TRBJ2-2; TRBD1 is a possible D gene (6 bases). This CDR3 contains 13 residues. CDR1 MDHEN and CDR2 SYDVKM come from the germline V gene. Trimming took 6 bases from V and 2 from J, leaving 7 bases between them.

There are a few counts of this clone. V usage is TRBV7-9 and J usage is TRBJ2-5; weak D call: TRBD1 (6 bases). CDR1 and CDR2 from the germline V gene are SEHNR and FQNEAQ (reference sequence). Trimming left V 5 bases short and J 2 bases short, with 15 bases between. The CDR3 has 15 residues. CDR3 in amino acids: CASSQGIGPQETQYF. CDR3 sequence (DNA): TGTGCCAGCAGCCAGGGGATTGGCCCACAAGAGACCCAGTACTTC. The full variable domain, rest sourced from reference TRBV7-9 and TRBJ2-5, is DTGVSQNPRHKITKRGQNVTFRCDPISEHNRLYWYRQTLGQGPEFLTYFQNEAQLEKSRLLSDRFSAERPKGSFSTLEIQRTEQGDSAMYLCASSQGIGPQETQYFGPGTRLLVL.

The chain carries TRBV2 and TRBJ2-3, with D unclear. Between the trimmed V and J ends, which lost 7 bases and 0 bases, there was a span of 5 bases. The CDR3 consists of 12 residues. The germline V gene has CDR1 SNHLY and CDR2 FYNNEI. CDR3 sequence reads: CASIRSTDTQYF. CDR3 nucleotides: TGTGCCAGCATTCGGAGCACAGATACGCAGTATTTT.

This clone has more than one count but fewer than ten. This sequence joins TRBV29-1 and TRBJ1-3; 7 nucleotides match TRBD1. CDR1 and CDR2 from the germline V gene are SQVTM and ANQGSEA. V was clipped by 6 bases and J by 1 base; unmatched bases: 6. The CDR3 is made up of 14 amino acids. This CDR3 is CSVGGQHSGNTIYF. For the CDR3, the DNA is TGCAGCGTCGGGGGACAGCATTCTGGAAACACCATATATTTT.

V is TRBV28 and J is TRBJ2-2, with 9 nucleotides matching TRBD2. There are 16 residues in the CDR3. The germline CDR1 and CDR2 sequences are MDHEN and SYDVKM. V lost 7 bases to trimming and J lost 2 bases; unmatched junction nucleotides: 8. CDR3 region: CASTPSGLANTGELFF. For the CDR3, the DNA is TGTGCCAGCACCCCCTCGGGACTAGCTAACACCGGGGAGCTGTTTTTT.